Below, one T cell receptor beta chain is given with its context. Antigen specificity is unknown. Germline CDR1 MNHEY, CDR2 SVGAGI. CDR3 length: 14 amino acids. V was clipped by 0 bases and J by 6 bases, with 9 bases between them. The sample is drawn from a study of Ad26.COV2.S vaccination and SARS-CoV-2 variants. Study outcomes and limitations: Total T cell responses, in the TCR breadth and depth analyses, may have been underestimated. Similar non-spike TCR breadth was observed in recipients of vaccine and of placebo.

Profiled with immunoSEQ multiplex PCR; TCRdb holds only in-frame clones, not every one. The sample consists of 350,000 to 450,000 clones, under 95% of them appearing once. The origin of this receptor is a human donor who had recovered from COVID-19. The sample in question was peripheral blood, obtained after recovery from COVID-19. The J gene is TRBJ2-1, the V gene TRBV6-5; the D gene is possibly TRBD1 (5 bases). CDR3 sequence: CASSYSLRANEQFF. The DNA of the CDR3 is TGTGCCAGCAGTTACTCCCTCAGGGCCAATGAGCAGTTCTTC.